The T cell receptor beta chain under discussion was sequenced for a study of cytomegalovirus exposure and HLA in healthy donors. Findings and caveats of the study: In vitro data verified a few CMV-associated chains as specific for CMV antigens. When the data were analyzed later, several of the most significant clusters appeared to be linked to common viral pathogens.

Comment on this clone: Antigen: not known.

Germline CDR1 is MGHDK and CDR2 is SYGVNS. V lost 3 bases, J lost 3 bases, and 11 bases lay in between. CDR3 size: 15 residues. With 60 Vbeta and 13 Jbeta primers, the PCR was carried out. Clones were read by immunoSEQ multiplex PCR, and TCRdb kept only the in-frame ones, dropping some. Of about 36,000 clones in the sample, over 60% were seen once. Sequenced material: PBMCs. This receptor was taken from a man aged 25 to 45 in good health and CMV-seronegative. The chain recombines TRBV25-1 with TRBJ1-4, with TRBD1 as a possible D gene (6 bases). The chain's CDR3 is CASSDRGAPNEKLFF. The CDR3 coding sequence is TGTGCCAGCAGTGACAGGGGCGCCCCTAATGAAAAACTGTTTTTT. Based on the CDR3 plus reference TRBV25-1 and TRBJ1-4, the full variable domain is EADIYQTPRYLVIGTGKKITLECSQTMGHDKMYWYQQDPGMELHLIHYSYGVNSTEKGDLSSESTVSRIRTEHFPLTLESARPSHTSQYLCASSDRGAPNEKLFFGSGTQLSVL.